Only a few counts were recorded for the clone carrying this T cell receptor beta chain. This entry belongs to a study of beta chain features in type 1 diabetes. All of the isolated RNA was reverse transcribed, so expressed TCRB transcripts were sequenced. Profiled with immunoSEQ multiplex PCR; TCRdb holds only in-frame clones, not every one. This repertoire shows roughly 400,000 clones, about 14% found once; its top ten account for 0.03% to 0.04%. The CDR3 is made up of 15 amino acids. The V gene lost 4 bases and the J gene lost 2 bases, with 9 bases spanning the gap. The germline gives CDR1 LNHNV, CDR2 YYDKDF (reference sequence).

The sequence came from a man younger than 45 in good health. This chain joins TRBV15 and TRBJ1-6; unclear D gene. Sequencing input: naive CD4+ T cells from blood. The DNA of the CDR3 is TGTGCCACCAGCAAGAGTGGGCCCTATAATTCACCCCTCCACTTT. Its translation is CATSKSGPYNSPLHF.